These 16 T cell receptor beta chains came from one sample sequenced in a study of Tregs in tolerant kidney transplant recipients. Sequenced by immunoSEQ multiplex PCR; TCRdb stores in-frame clones only, minus some. The listing records 30,000 or so clones. The sample was CD8+ T cells from blood, taken before the transplant. All receptors come from a human donor who received a combined kidney and bone marrow transplant.

To note about this clone: The read finishes 3 residues shy of the CDR3 end, and the germline J gene is used to complete it. The chain combines TRBV6-2 or TRBV6-3 with TRBJ1-5; 8 nucleotides align to TRBD1. CDR3 size: 14 residues. J gave up 7 bases and V 6 bases, and 8 bases lay outside the gene matches. CDR1 is MNHEY, CDR2 SVGEGT, per germline. The CDR3 bases that were read are TGTGCCAGCAGCCCTGACAGGGGACGACAGCCC. It specifies CASSPDRGRQP. The CDR3 in its entirety is CASSPDRGRQPQHF.

About this clone itself: The read stops 3 residues short of the end of the CDR3; the missing end is completed from the germline J gene. This chain links TRBV29-1 with TRBJ2-5; D call uncertain. The CDR3 covers 12 residues. The germline CDR1 and CDR2 sequences are SQVTM and ANQGSEA. V was trimmed by 3 bases and J by 2 bases, leaving 7 bases between them. CDR3 amino acids: CSVEGLQETQYF. The covered CDR3 bases are TGCAGCGTTGAGGGCCTACAAGAGACC.

The CDR3 DNA, read in part, is TGTGCCAGTAGCGGGTCCTCCCAGATTGGCTATGGC. It encodes CASSGSSQIGYG. The CDR3 in its entirety is CASSGSSQIGYGYTF. The rearrangement links TRBV19 to TRBJ1-2; D uncertain. The read ends 3 residues early relative to the CDR3; the germline J gene fills the gap. The CDR3 spans 15 residues. Germline-derived CDR1 and CDR2 are LNHDA and SQIVND (reference sequence). V gave up 6 bases and J gave up 4 bases, with 18 bases separating them.

A remark on this clone: The sequenced fragment ends 3 residues before the CDR3 boundary, so the rest is inferred from the germline J gene. The V call is TRBV18, the J call TRBJ1-1; 8 bases are a match to TRBD1. Germline lookup yields CDR1 KGHSH and CDR2 LQKENI. The CDR3 sequence is 15 residues long. With 4 bases clipped from V and 3 bases from J, the junction kept 7 bases outside the gene matches. CDR3 residues: CASSHPQGVDTEAFF. The CDR3 bases that were read are TGTGCCAGCTCACACCCACAGGGGGTAGACACTGAA.

The CDR3 bases that were read are TGTGCCAGCTCACCTCCCGGTTCCTACGAG. Its translation is CASSPPGSYE. The CDR3 reads in full as CASSPPGSYEQYF. The chain carries TRBV18 and TRBJ2-7; D unclear. The read stops 3 residues short of the end of the CDR3; the missing end is completed from the germline J gene. CDR3 length: 13 amino acids. Germline CDR1 and CDR2: KGHSH and LQKENI. Trimming took 3 bases from V and 1 from J, leaving 7 bases between them.

Concerning this clone itself: Read coverage stops 3 residues before the CDR3 terminus; the germline J gene supplies the remainder. The genes are TRBV29-1 and TRBJ2-7; perhaps TRBD1 as D (5 bases). The CDR3 extends over 13 amino acids. V lost 3 bases to trimming and J lost 3 bases, with 12 bases between them. CDR1 and CDR2 from the germline V gene are SQVTM and ANQGSEA. The DNA read from the CDR3 is TGCAGCGTTGAGGGGCTAGTGGGCTACGAG. It is translated as CSVEGLVGYE. The full CDR3 protein reads CSVEGLVGYEQYF.

The CDR3 DNA, read in part, is TGCAGTGCTAGGAATAGCGGGAGCACAGATACG. Translated, it gives CSARNSGSTDT. The entire CDR3 protein reads CSARNSGSTDTQYF. The J gene is TRBJ2-3, the V gene TRBV20-1, with 7 nucleotides matching TRBD2. Read data end 3 residues before the CDR3 end; the end is taken from the germline J gene. The CDR3 spans 14 residues. Unmatched junction bases numbered 3, after V lost 3 bases and J lost 0 bases. From germline, CDR1 is DFQATT and CDR2 SNEGSKA (reference sequence).

This CDR3 reads CSARDRRAYELGDTEAFF. The CDR3 bases that were read are TGCAGTGCTAGAGATCGTCGGGCCTACGAGTTAGGGGACACTGAA. J is TRBJ1-1 and V is TRBV20-1; D perhaps matches TRBD1 (5 bases). The CDR3 is cut off 3 residues early in the read; its end comes from the germline J gene. Germline loops: CDR1 DFQATT, CDR2 SNEGSKA (reference sequence). The CDR3 is 18 residues long. V was trimmed by 0 bases and J by 3 bases, leaving 23 bases between them.

As concerns this clone: The sequenced fragment ends 3 residues before the CDR3 boundary, so the rest is inferred from the germline J gene. This chain connects TRBV10-3 to TRBJ2-1, with D perhaps TRBD1 (6 bases). The germline CDR1 and CDR2 sequences are ENHRY and SYGVKD. The CDR3 consists of 13 residues. The V end was cut by 3 bases, the J end by 5 bases, with 8 bases between. CDR3 sequence reads: CAISDNRDNEQFF. Incomplete CDR3 DNA: TGTGCCATCAGTGACAACAGGGACAATGAG.

CDR3 sequence reads: CASSLVSVETQYF. The CDR3 DNA, read in part, is TGTGCCAGCAGCTTGGTCAGCGTAGAGACC. V is TRBV5-5 and J is TRBJ2-5; D gene uncertain. The read terminates 3 residues ahead of where the CDR3 ends, so the germline J gene completes it. The CDR3 has 13 residues. Germline CDR1 is SGHKS and CDR2 is YYEKEE (reference sequence). The ends were cut back, 0 bases at V and 4 bases at J, with 7 bases in the middle.

A word on this clone: Read coverage stops 3 residues before the CDR3 terminus; the germline J gene supplies the remainder. The chain is built from TRBV7-9 and TRBJ2-1; 9 bases agree with TRBD2. V lost 7 bases and J lost 4; bases outside the gene matches: 5. This CDR3 comprises 14 residues. CDR1 and CDR2 (germline): SEHNR, FQNEAQ (reference sequence). Incomplete CDR3 DNA: TGTGCCAGCAAGCATAGCGGGGGTTACAATGAG. Translated: CASKHSGGYNE. The full CDR3 is CASKHSGGYNEQFF.

As for this clone: The read terminates 3 residues before the CDR3 end, so the remaining end is supplied by the germline J gene. The gene calls are TRBV20-1 and TRBJ2-1; 12 bases line up with TRBD2. V was pared by 3 bases and J by 8 bases, with 5 bases of the junction left unmatched. CDR3 length: 14 residues. The germline gives CDR1 DFQATT, CDR2 SNEGSKA (reference sequence). The covered CDR3 bases are TGCAGTGCTAGGTCTCTAGCGGGAGGGCATGAG. It codes for CSARSLAGGHE. The complete CDR3 sequence is CSARSLAGGHEQFF.

Comments on this clone: The read comes to an end 3 residues before the CDR3 does, leaving the germline J gene to fill in the end. The V call is TRBV28, the J call TRBJ1-1; unclear D gene. Germline values: CDR1 MDHEN, CDR2 SYDVKM. The CDR3 extends over 12 amino acids. With 10 bases removed from V and 5 bases from J, the gap between germline ends came to 14 bases. CDR3 protein: CAISGWGTEAFF. The CDR3 DNA, read in part, is TGTGCCATCTCGGGGTGGGGAACTGAA.

As for this clone: The read comes to an end 3 residues before the CDR3 does, leaving the germline J gene to fill in the end. V and J are TRBV7-8 and TRBJ2-5; 9 nucleotides match TRBD2. V dropped 3 bases and J dropped 5; count of bases not matched to a gene: 7. Looked up from germline, CDR1 is SGHVS and CDR2 is FQNEAQ. The CDR3 length is 15 residues. The DNA read from the CDR3 is TGTGCCAGCAGCTTTATAGCGGGAGTAGAGGAGACC. It specifies CASSFIAGVEET. The full CDR3 is CASSFIAGVEETQYF.

For this clone: Sequencing ends 3 residues short of the CDR3 end; the germline J gene provides the rest. The gene calls are TRBV23-1 and TRBJ2-1, with TRBD2 matching 14 bases. TRBV23-1 is an ORF, and what it does is uncertain. Trimming at V came to 2 bases and at J to 0 bases, leaving 15 bases not matched to a gene. The CDR3 length is 22 residues. The sequenced part of the CDR3 DNA is TGCGCCAGCAGTCAAAAAACCGGGACTAGCGGGAGACCAGGGGGCTCCTACAATGAG. Residues: CASSQKTGTSGRPGGSYNE. In full, the CDR3 reads CASSQKTGTSGRPGGSYNEQFF.

The CDR3 sequence: CASSWYGPNQPQHF. The sequenced CDR3 bases are TGTGCCAGCAGTTGGTACGGTCCCAATCAGCCC. The gene calls are TRBV6-2 or TRBV6-3 and TRBJ1-5; D uncertain. The read terminates 3 residues ahead of where the CDR3 ends, so the germline J gene completes it. The germline V and J ends were trimmed by 4 bases and 3 bases, with 10 bases remaining between them. The germline V gene encodes CDR1 MNHEY and CDR2 SVGEGT. This CDR3 contains 14 residues.